The 28 T cell receptor beta chains below were found in one sample sequenced in a study of cytomegalovirus exposure and HLA in healthy donors. Primers included in the PCR were 60 Vbeta and 13 Jbeta primers. The table came from immunoSEQ multiplex PCR; TCRdb's copy has only in-frame clones and leaves some out. The table lists 95,000 to 150,000 clones, about 86% of them singletons, with around 2.3% in the top ten. Sequencing was performed on PBMCs. Receptors originate from a woman aged 40 to 50 in good health and CMV-seronegative.

This chain joins TRBV5-1 and TRBJ2-5; a weak D match, TRBD2 (5 bases). The CDR3 totals 12 residues. Trimming left V 4 bases short and J 5 bases short, with 9 bases between. CDR1 and CDR2 (germline): SGHRS, YFSETQ. Here the CDR3 reads CASSTGEETQYF. The DNA of the CDR3 is TGCGCCAGCAGCACCGGGGAGGAGACCCAGTACTTC.

As for this clone: Within the sample, other DNA sequences also encode this same CDR3. The chain uses TRBV25-1 and TRBJ1-1; unclear D gene. The germline gives CDR1 MGHDK, CDR2 SYGVNS. This CDR3 contains 15 residues. Trimming stripped 4 bases from V and 0 bases from J, with 12 bases between. The CDR3 loop is CASSGRTGMNTEAFF. The CDR3 DNA sequence: TGTGCCAGCAGTGGGAGGACGGGGATGAACACTGAAGCTTTCTTT.

The chain employs TRBV19 and TRBJ2-7; D is undetermined. CDR1 LNHDA and CDR2 SQIVND come from the germline V gene (reference sequence). This CDR3 spans 14 amino acids. Trimming cost V 9 bases and J 2 bases, with 17 bases left between them. CDR3 protein: CASNPARPPYEQYF. The CDR3 coding sequence is TGTGCCAGCAACCCCGCCAGGCCGCCCTACGAGCAGTACTTC.

The chain uses TRBV28 and TRBJ1-5, with TRBD1 matching over 7 bases. V lost 6 bases, J lost 7 bases, and 9 bases stayed unmatched. Germline lookup yields CDR1 MDHEN and CDR2 SYDVKM. The CDR3 consists of 14 residues. In DNA form, the CDR3 reads TGTGCCAGCAGCAAGGGACAGTTCGGCCAGCCCCAGCATTTT. It translates to CASSKGQFGQPQHF.

The CDR3 sequence: CASSPGQGNQPQHF. In DNA, the CDR3 is TGCGCCAGCAGCCCTGGACAGGGCAATCAGCCCCAGCATTTT. This chain links TRBV5-1 with TRBJ1-5; 7 bases align to TRBD1. V shed 4 bases and J 2 bases; nucleotides not matched to a gene: 3. From germline, CDR1 is SGHRS and CDR2 YFSETQ. The CDR3 has 14 amino acids.

V is TRBV5-4 and J is TRBJ2-3; 7 bases match TRBD1. Unmatched junction bases numbered 7, after V lost 0 bases and J lost 3 bases. Germline CDR1 and CDR2: SGHNT and YYREEE (reference sequence). This CDR3 has 16 residues. Here the CDR3 DNA reads TGTGCCAGCAGCTTGGAGACAGGGCTGGGGACAGATACGCAGTATTTT. It encodes CASSLETGLGTDTQYF.

The V and J genes are TRBV5-1 and TRBJ2-5; D is possibly TRBD1 (5 bases). This CDR3 spans 14 amino acids. From germline, CDR1 is SGHRS and CDR2 YFSETQ. With 7 bases removed from V and 5 bases from J, the gap between germline ends came to 18 bases. Here the CDR3 DNA reads TGCGCCAGCCGGGCAGGGTACTTGCGGGAGACCCAGTACTTC. The encoded protein is CASRAGYLRETQYF.

V usage is TRBV10-3 and J usage is TRBJ2-1; 10 bases agree with TRBD2. Trimming took 0 bases from V and 0 from J; bases not matched to a gene: 11. CDR3 size: 20 residues. Germline CDR1 is ENHRY and CDR2 is SYGVKD. As DNA, the CDR3 is TGTGCCATCAGTGAGTCGAGTATTAGCGGGGGGCCTAGCTCCTACAATGAGCAGTTCTTC. Translating it yields CAISESSISGGPSSYNEQFF.

This rearrangement joins TRBV6-4 to TRBJ2-1, with TRBD2 matching 7 bases. The CDR3 totals 12 residues. V shed 4 bases and J 15 bases; nucleotides not matched to a gene: 9. Per the germline V gene, CDR1 is MRHNA and CDR2 is SNTAGT. The CDR3 DNA follows: TGTGCCAGCAGTGGCACCGGACTAGGTTTGTTCTTC. It yields the protein CASSGTGLGLFF.

The V gene is TRBV21-1, the J gene TRBJ2-1; the table assigns TRBD2, which was not confirmed against the DNA. TRBV21-1 is described as a pseudogene. The CDR3 length is 17 residues. The CDR3 spells CASSLRGGTSCYNEQFF. The CDR3 region has the DNA TGTGCCAGCAGCCTAAGGGGAGGGACTAGCTGTTACAATGAGCAGTTCTTC.

The sample holds one count of this clone. The V gene is TRBV11-2, the J gene TRBJ2-7; perhaps TRBD2 as D (5 bases). From germline, CDR1 is SGHAT and CDR2 FQNNGV. The V end was cut by 5 bases, the J end by 2 bases, with 13 bases between. The length of the CDR3 is 14 residues. The CDR3 coding sequence is TGTGCCAGCAGCGGACTTGCGGGTGCCTACGAGCAGTACTTC. Translating it yields CASSGLAGAYEQYF.

The CDR3 nucleotides are TGTGCCAGCAGCTCTGGGACAGACTATAATGAAAAACTGTTTTTT. Translating gives CASSSGTDYNEKLFF. The rearrangement uses TRBV13 and TRBJ1-4; 7 nucleotides agree with TRBD1. The CDR3 is 15 residues long. The ends lost 4 bases at V and 4 bases at J; junction bases unmatched: 6. Germline V gene sequence: CDR1 PRHDT, CDR2 FYEKMQ (reference sequence).

The chain recombines TRBV4-1 with TRBJ1-1; D remains ambiguous. Germline V CDR1 and CDR2: MGHRA, YSYEKL. The CDR3 length is 13 residues. The V gene lost 0 bases and the J gene lost 8 bases, with 10 bases spanning the gap. The CDR3 protein is CASSQEIYSEAFF. The DNA of the CDR3 is TGCGCCAGCAGCCAAGAGATCTATAGCGAAGCTTTCTTT.

The chain has TRBV5-6 and TRBJ2-1; 9 nucleotides line up with TRBD2. The V gene's germline CDR1 is SGHDT and CDR2 YYEEEE. The ends lost 3 bases at V and 8 bases at J; junction bases unmatched: 3. The CDR3 extends over 13 amino acids. CDR3 region: CASSSRTSDEQFF. The CDR3 DNA follows: TGTGCCAGCAGCTCGCGGACTAGCGATGAGCAGTTCTTC.

The chain recombines TRBV18 with TRBJ1-1, with D perhaps matching TRBD1 (6 bases). The V gene lost 4 bases and the J gene lost 0 bases, with 15 bases spanning the gap. Germline CDR1 is KGHSH and CDR2 is LQKENI. The CDR3 runs to 16 residues. Here the CDR3 reads CASSRNQQGMNTEAFF. The CDR3 DNA follows: TGTGCCAGCTCACGGAACCAACAGGGAATGAACACTGAAGCTTTCTTT. The variable domain in full, completed from reference TRBV18 and TRBJ1-1, reads NAGVMQNPRHLVRRRGQEARLRCSPMKGHSHVYWYRQLPEEGLKFMVYLQKENIIDESGMPKERFSAEFPKEGPSILRIQQVVRGDSAAYFCASSRNQQGMNTEAFFGQGTRLTVV.

The rearrangement joins TRBV27 to TRBJ1-6; possible D gene TRBD1, 5 bases. CDR1 is MNHEY and CDR2 is SMNVEV in the germline V gene (reference sequence). This CDR3 has 15 residues. Between the trimmed V and J ends, which lost 0 bases and 7 bases, there was a span of 10 bases. The CDR3 sequence: CASSLSGAKNSPLHF. The DNA for the CDR3 is TGTGCCAGCAGTTTATCAGGGGCAAAGAATTCACCCCTCCACTTT.

V gene TRBV6-1 combines with J gene TRBJ2-5, with 7 bases identical to TRBD2. From germline, CDR1 is MNHNS and CDR2 SASEGT. The CDR3 contains 13 residues. V trimming: 6 bases; J trimming: 5 bases; junction bases outside the gene matches: 6. For the CDR3, the DNA is TGTGCCAGCAGAAGACTAGCAGGGGAGACCCAGTACTTC. Protein product: CASRRLAGETQYF.

The rearrangement uses TRBV7-3 and TRBJ2-1; D is possibly TRBD1 (6 bases). CDR3 length: 12 residues. Germline V gene lookup returns CDR1 SGHTA and CDR2 FQGTGA. V dropped 3 bases and J dropped 9 bases, with 9 bases sitting between them. CDR3 bases: TGTGCCAGCAGCTTGACAGGAGGTGAGCAGTTCTTC. This translates into CASSLTGGEQFF.

The rearrangement joins TRBV5-8 to TRBJ2-5, with 9 bases that match TRBD2. The closer fit of TRBJ2-7 to the DNA end suggests the J call may be wrong. There are 16 residues in the CDR3. Germline-derived CDR1 and CDR2 are SGHTS and YDEGEE. As DNA, the CDR3 is TGTGCCAGCAGCTTGGGGGAAGCGGGGGGCTCCTACGAGCAGTACTTC. This gives the protein CASSLGEAGGSYEQYF.

This rearrangement joins TRBV5-8 to TRBJ1-2; weak D call: TRBD1 (5 bases). This CDR3 spans 14 amino acids. Germline assignment: CDR1 SGHTS and CDR2 YDEGEE. The V end lost 7 bases, the J end lost 7 bases, and 20 bases lay between the germline ends. The CDR3 coding sequence is TGTGCCAGCCCCCTAGGGCCGCGGGGCGGTGGCTACACCTTC. Translation: CASPLGPRGGGYTF.

The chain employs TRBV15 and TRBJ2-3, with 7 bases identical to TRBD1. V shed 5 bases and J 2 bases; nucleotides not matched to a gene: 13. From germline, CDR1 is LNHNV and CDR2 YYDKDF (reference sequence). This CDR3 spans 17 amino acids. For the CDR3, the DNA is TGTGCCACCAGCGAATACCAAACCGGGACAGACACAGATACGCAGTATTTT. Amino acids: CATSEYQTGTDTDTQYF. Supplemented by reference TRBV15 and TRBJ2-3, the full variable domain reads DAMVIQNPRYQVTQFGKPVTLSCSQTLNHNVMYWYQQKSSQAPKLLFHYYDKDFNNEADTPDNFQSRRPNTSFCFLDIRSPGLGDTAMYLCATSEYQTGTDTDTQYFGPGTRLTVL.

This clone was counted a single time. The rearrangement joins TRBV7-6 to TRBJ2-1, with 10 bases aligning to TRBD2. CDR3 size: 15 residues. Per the germline V gene, CDR1 is SGHVS and CDR2 is FNYEAQ. V trimming: 6 bases; J trimming: 9 bases; junction bases outside the gene matches: 11. The CDR3: CASRPILAGDSEQFF. CDR3 sequence (DNA): TGTGCCAGCAGACCCATCCTAGCGGGAGACAGTGAGCAGTTCTTC. Supplemented by reference TRBV7-6 and TRBJ2-1, the full variable domain reads GAGVSQSPRYKVTKRGQDVALRCDPISGHVSLYWYRQALGQGPEFLTYFNYEAQQDKSGLPNDRFSAERPEGSISTLTIQRTEQRDSAMYRCASRPILAGDSEQFFGPGTRLTVL.

The DNA for the CDR3 is TGTGCCAGCAGCGCCCTAGCGAGGGGTGGCTACACCTTC. Translating gives CASSALARGGYTF. V is TRBV7-2 and J is TRBJ1-2; tentative D call: TRBD1 (5 bases). The germline CDR1 and CDR2 sequences are SGHTA and FQGNSA. This CDR3 contains 13 residues. V was shortened by 5 bases and J by 7 bases, with 14 bases between the two germline ends.

This clone has only one observation. CDR3 amino acids: CASSELILASTDTQYF. In DNA, the CDR3 is TGTGCCAGCAGTGAACTAATATTAGCTAGCACAGATACGCAGTATTTT. The chain carries TRBV2 and TRBJ2-3; D remains unclear. The germline V gene encodes CDR1 SNHLY and CDR2 FYNNEI. This CDR3 region has 16 residues. Trimming removed 2 bases at V and 0 bases at J, with 12 bases between.

The gene calls are TRBV2 and TRBJ1-2; D gene unclear. The CDR3 contains 14 residues. CDR1 is SNHLY and CDR2 is FYNNEI in the germline V gene. V dropped 7 bases and J dropped 0 bases, with 12 bases sitting between them. The CDR3 loop reads CASTPTKSNYGYTF. The CDR3, as DNA: TGTGCCAGCACCCCGACAAAGTCTAACTATGGCTACACCTTC.

The genes are TRBV4-3 and TRBJ2-2; the D gene is possibly TRBD1 (5 bases). V was trimmed by 2 bases and J by 0 bases, leaving 22 bases between them. The CDR3 runs 20 residues. Germline values: CDR1 LGHNA, CDR2 YSLEER. The DNA of the CDR3 is TGCGCCAGCAGCCAACATGGGGTACAGGCGAAAATCACGAACACCGGGGAGCTGTTTTTT. It specifies CASSQHGVQAKITNTGELFF.

The chain recombines TRBV6-5 with TRBJ1-1; 9 bases are shared with TRBD1. Germline-derived CDR1 and CDR2 are MNHEY and SVGAGI. This CDR3 comprises 13 residues. After removal of 7 bases from V and 5 bases from J, the junction contained 5 bases not matched to a gene. The CDR3 DNA is TGTGCCAGCACCACGGACAGGGGAACTGAAGCTTTCTTT. Its protein product is CASTTDRGTEAFF.

The V gene is TRBV11-2, the J gene TRBJ1-1; tentatively, D is TRBD1 (5 bases). Germline V gene data show CDR1 as SGHAT and CDR2 as FQNNGV. This CDR3 is built from 13 residues. Trimming removed 6 bases at V and 5 bases at J, with 13 bases between. The CDR3 nucleotides read TGTGCCAGCAGTTCCCCCCCAGGGACTGAAGCTTTCTTT. It yields the protein CASSSPPGTEAFF.